Listed below are T cell receptor beta chains from one sample, sequenced in a study of blood T cells in healthy people across ages. TCRdb redid the calling of the 5' RACE reads with MiXCR, one entry per CDR3 protein. This table holds approximately 760,000 distinct CDR3 sequences, 25% found once. This sample was also put to use in a study of T cells of mothers and their children.

Sequencing used blood. The receptors were gathered from a boy aged 5 to 17 in good health. Both conserved end residues are part of each CDR3. D genes are given only for firm matches.

d_gene,v_gene,CDR3aa
TRBD2,TRBV5-1,CAGSLTSGVWETQYF
-,TRBV2,CASILENTDTQYF
-,TRBV6-2/TRBV6-3,CASSYLRGMNTEAFF
-,TRBV5-1,CASSLAGQEVTQYF
-,TRBV7-9,CASRSPDRGSYNEQFF
-,TRBV5-1,CASSPVDFGATNEKLFF
TRBD2,TRBV7-6,CASTLRLAGPRGENNEQFF
-,TRBV29-1,CSVEKDISPSSYNEQFF
-,TRBV20-1,CSAGRSEQFF
-,TRBV28,CATSALPYEQYF
-,TRBV24-1,CATSDTTAVDTQYF
-,TRBV7-7,CASSAQASPDTQYF
TRBD1,TRBV7-9,CASSSRATRDRGDEQFF
TRBD1,TRBV6-6,CASSRDRLEETQYF